The source of this TCR beta chain is a study of shared clonotypes between healthy human individuals. Study overall: For every donor, three CD4 naive, three CD4 memory, two CD8 naive and one CD8 memory plates were used.

The germline V and J ends were trimmed by 0 bases and 7 bases, with 6 bases remaining between them. There are 12 residues in the CDR3. Germline V lookup: CDR1 SGHNT, CDR2 YENEEA. Assay used: immunoSEQ multiplex PCR; TCRdb lists only in-frame clones, some missing. The table includes about 2.3 million clones, more than 80% detected once. Into CD45RA+ naive and CD45RA-negative memory subsets, the CD4+ cells were split. V usage is TRBV11-3 and J usage is TRBJ2-5; maybe TRBD2 (5 bases). Sequencing input: naive CD4+ T cells from PBMCs. The sample's subset: CD45RA+ positively selected. The sequence was collected from a man younger than 35 in good health. Some clones in this sample may be carry-over from other donors' samples. CDR3 protein: CASSLDRGTQYF. The CDR3, as DNA: TGTGCCAGCAGCTTAGATCGGGGGACCCAGTACTTC.